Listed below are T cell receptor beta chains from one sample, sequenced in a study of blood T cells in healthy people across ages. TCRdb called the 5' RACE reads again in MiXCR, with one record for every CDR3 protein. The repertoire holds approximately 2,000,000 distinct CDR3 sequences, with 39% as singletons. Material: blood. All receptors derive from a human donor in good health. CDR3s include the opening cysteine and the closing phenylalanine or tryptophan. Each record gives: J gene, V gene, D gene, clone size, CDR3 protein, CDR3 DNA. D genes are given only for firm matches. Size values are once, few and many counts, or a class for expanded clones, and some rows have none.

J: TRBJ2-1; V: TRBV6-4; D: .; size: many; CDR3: CASSDSPGEHNEQFF; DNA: TGTGCCAGCAGTGACTCCCCAGGGGAACACAATGAGCAGTTCTTC
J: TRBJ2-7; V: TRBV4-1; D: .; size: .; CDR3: CASSLNSRDGYEQYF; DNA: TGCGCCAGCAGCCTCAACTCCCGGGACGGTTACGAGCAGTACTTC
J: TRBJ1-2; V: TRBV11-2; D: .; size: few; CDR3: CASSLDSNRLYGYTF; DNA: TGTGCCAGCAGCTTAGACAGTAACAGACTCTATGGCTACACCTTC
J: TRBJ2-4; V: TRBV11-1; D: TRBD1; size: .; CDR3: CAGSPEGAGNIQYF; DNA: TGTGCCGGCAGCCCCGAGGGGGCCGGAAACATTCAGTACTTC
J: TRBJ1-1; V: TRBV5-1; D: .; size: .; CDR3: CASSGYGELNTEAFF; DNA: TGCGCCAGCAGCGGCTACGGGGAACTGAACACTGAAGCTTTCTTT
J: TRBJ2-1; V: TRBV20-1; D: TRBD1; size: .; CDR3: CSARTGAREFF; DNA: TGCAGTGCTAGGACAGGGGCCAGGGAGTTCTTC
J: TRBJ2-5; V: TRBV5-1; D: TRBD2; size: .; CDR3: CASSSRLAGILPYQETQYF; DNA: TGCGCCAGCAGCTCGAGGCTAGCGGGGATCTTACCGTACCAAGAGACCCAGTACTTC
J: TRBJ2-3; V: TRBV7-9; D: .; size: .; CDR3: CASSTGGASTDTQYF; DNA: TGTGCCAGCAGCACGGGCGGGGCGAGCACAGATACGCAGTATTTT
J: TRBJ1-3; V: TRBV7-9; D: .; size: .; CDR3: CASSFFGGNTVYF; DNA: TGTGCCAGCAGCTTTTTCGGGGGAAACACCGTATATTTT
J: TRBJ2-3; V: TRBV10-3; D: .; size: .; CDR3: CATDGQVGTDTQYF; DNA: TGTGCCACCGATGGGCAGGTTGGCACAGATACGCAGTATTTT
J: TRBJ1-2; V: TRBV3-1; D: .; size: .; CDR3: CASSQRGGADGYTF; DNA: TGTGCCAGCAGCCAAAGGGGGGGCGCGGATGGCTACACCTTC
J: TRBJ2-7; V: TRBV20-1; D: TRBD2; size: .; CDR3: CRATSANYEQYF; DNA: TGCAGAGCTACTAGCGCCAACTACGAGCAGTACTTC
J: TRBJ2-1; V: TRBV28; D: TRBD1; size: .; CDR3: CASSFYPGGGAHREQFF; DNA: TGTGCCAGCAGTTTCTATCCAGGGGGCGGGGCCCATCGGGAGCAGTTCTTC
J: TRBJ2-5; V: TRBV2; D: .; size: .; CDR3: CASRVELLNKQETQYF; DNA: TGTGCCAGCAGGGTGGAACTCTTAAATAAACAAGAGACCCAGTACTTC
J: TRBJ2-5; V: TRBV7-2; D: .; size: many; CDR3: CASSLVAGRIGETQYF; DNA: TGTGCCAGCAGCTTAGTCGCAGGGAGGATAGGAGAGACCCAGTACTTC
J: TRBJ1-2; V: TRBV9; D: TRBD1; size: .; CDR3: CASSVVVRGQDYTF; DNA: TGTGCCAGCAGCGTAGTGGTCAGGGGGCAAGACTACACCTTC
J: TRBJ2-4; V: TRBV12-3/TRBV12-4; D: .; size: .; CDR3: CASSSAVSKNIQYF; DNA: TGTGCCAGCAGTTCTGCCGTGTCCAAAAACATTCAGTACTTC
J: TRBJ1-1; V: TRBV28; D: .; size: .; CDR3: CASSQIRVNTEAFF; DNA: TGTGCCAGCAGTCAAATTCGTGTGAACACTGAAGCTTTCTTT
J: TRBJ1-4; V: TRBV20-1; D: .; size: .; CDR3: CSAPRGDSGEKLFF; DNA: TGCAGTGCTCCCAGAGGGGATTCCGGGGAAAAACTGTTTTTT
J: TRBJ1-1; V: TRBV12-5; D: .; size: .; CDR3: CASGLQPNTEAFF; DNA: TGTGCTAGTGGTTTACAACCGAACACTGAAGCTTTCTTT
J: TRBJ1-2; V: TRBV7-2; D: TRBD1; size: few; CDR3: CASSSRQGGYGYTF; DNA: TGTGCCAGCAGCTCTAGACAGGGCGGCTATGGCTACACCTTC
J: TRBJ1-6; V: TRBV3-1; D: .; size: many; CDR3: CASSHRTNSPLHF; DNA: TGTGCCAGCAGCCACAGGACGAATTCACCCCTCCACTTT
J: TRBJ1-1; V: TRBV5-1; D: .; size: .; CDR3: CASSLAIGGAGGNTEAFF; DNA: TGCGCCAGCAGCTTGGCAATCGGGGGCGCCGGGGGGAACACTGAAGCTTTCTTT
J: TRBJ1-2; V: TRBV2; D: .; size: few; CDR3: CASSETGRDGYTF; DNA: TGTGCCAGCAGTGAAACAGGGAGAGATGGCTACACCTTC
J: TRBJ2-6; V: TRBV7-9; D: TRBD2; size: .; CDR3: CASSSSRGEGGANVLTF; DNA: TGTGCCAGCAGCTCCTCACGGGGGGAGGGTGGGGCCAACGTCCTGACTTTC
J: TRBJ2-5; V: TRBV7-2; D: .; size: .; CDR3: CASSLALSRVQETQYF; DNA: TGTGCCAGCAGCTTAGCGCTTAGCCGGGTCCAAGAGACCCAGTACTTC
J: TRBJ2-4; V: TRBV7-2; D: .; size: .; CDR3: CASSFPQRNIQYF; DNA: TGTGCCAGCAGCTTCCCCCAGAGAAACATTCAGTACTTC
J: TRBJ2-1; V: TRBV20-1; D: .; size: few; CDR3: CSIVVSYNEQFF; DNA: TGCAGTATAGTTGTATCCTACAATGAGCAGTTCTTC
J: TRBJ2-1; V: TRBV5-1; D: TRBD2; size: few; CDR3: CASSLAVAGAYFYEQFF; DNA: TGCGCCAGCAGCTTAGCGGTAGCGGGGGCCTATTTCTATGAGCAGTTCTTC
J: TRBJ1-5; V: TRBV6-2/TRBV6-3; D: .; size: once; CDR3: CASSYPGDYQPQHF; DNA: TGTGCCAGCAGTTACCCGGGGGACTACCAGCCCCAGCATTTT
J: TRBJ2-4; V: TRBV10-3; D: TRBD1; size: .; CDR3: CATRQGTEEQYF; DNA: TGTGCCACGAGACAGGGGACGGAGGAGCAGTACTTC
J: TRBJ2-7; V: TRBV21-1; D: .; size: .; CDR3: CASSGCYEQYF; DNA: TGTGCCAGCTCTGGGTGCTACGAGCAGTACTTC
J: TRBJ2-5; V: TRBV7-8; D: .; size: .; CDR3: CASSRIFDSGGGTQYF; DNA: TGTGCCAGCAGCCGGATCTTCGACAGTGGGGGTGGAACCCAGTACTTC
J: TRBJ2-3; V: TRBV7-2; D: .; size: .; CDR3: CASSPPPRTDTQYF; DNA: TGTGCCAGCAGCCCCCCCCCGAGAACAGATACGCAGTATTTT
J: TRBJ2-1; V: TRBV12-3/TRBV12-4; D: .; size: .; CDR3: CASSPGGRGKVESYNEQFF; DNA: TGTGCCAGCAGTCCGGGGGGCAGGGGGAAAGTGGAGTCCTACAATGAGCAGTTCTTC
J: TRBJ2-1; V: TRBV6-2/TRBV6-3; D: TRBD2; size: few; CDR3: CASSPYLAGRYNEQFF; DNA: TGTGCCAGCAGTCCCTACTTAGCGGGGAGATACAATGAGCAGTTCTTC
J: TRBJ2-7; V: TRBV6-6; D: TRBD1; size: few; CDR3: CASSPVGTGFGEQYF; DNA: TGTGCCAGCAGTCCAGTCGGGACAGGGTTTGGCGAGCAGTACTTC
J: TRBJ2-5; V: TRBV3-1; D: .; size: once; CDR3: CASSQNRAYNEQYF; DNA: TGTGCCAGCAGCCAAAACCGAGCCTACAATGAGCAGTACTTC
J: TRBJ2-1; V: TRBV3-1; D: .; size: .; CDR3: CASGQETYNEQFF; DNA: TGTGCCAGCGGCCAAGAAACCTACAATGAGCAGTTCTTC
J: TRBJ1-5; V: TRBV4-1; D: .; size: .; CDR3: CASSQDQRSNQPQHF; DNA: TGCGCCAGCAGCCAAGATCAACGGAGCAATCAGCCCCAGCATTTT
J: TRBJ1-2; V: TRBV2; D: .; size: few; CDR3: CASVVSTYYGYTF; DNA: TGTGCCAGCGTCGTTAGCACCTACTATGGCTACACCTTC
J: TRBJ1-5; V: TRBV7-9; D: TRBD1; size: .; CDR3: CACSLDRGRFQPQHF; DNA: TGTGCCTGCAGCTTAGACAGGGGGCGCTTTCAGCCCCAGCATTTT
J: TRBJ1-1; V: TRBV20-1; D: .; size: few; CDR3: CSARVRGTNTEAFF; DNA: TGCAGTGCTAGAGTCCGGGGCACGAACACTGAAGCTTTCTTT
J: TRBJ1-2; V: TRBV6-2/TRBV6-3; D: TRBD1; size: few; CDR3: CASSYSRQGYGYTF; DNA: TGTGCCAGCAGTTACTCCAGACAGGGCTATGGCTACACCTTC
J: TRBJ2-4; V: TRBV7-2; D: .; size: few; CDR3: CASSFRDGINIQYF; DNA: TGTGCCAGCAGCTTCCGGGACGGCATAAACATTCAGTACTTC
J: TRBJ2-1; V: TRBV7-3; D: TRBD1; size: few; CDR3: CASSLKGAYEQFF; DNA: TGTGCCAGCAGCTTAAAGGGGGCTTATGAGCAGTTCTTC
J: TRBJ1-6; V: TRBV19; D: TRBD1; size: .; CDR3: CASSAYRGAIYNSPLHF; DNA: TGTGCCAGTAGTGCCTACAGGGGCGCAATATATAATTCACCCCTCCACTTT